This T cell receptor beta chain was recovered during a study of blood T cells in healthy people across ages. Study observations and caveats: There were more naive CD4+ cells and higher diversity in long-lived donors than in aged donors.

A word on this clonotype: Its antigen is undetermined.

A second PCR, run for about 6 to 11 cycles, used a sample-barcoded 5' primer plus a J-beta primer mix. TCRdb analysed the 5' RACE reads with MiXCR anew, one entry per CDR3 protein. The table has under 1,000,000 distinct CDR3 sequences, around half seen once. The material sequenced was blood. The receptor's source is an elderly man in good health.

The CDR3 sequence: CAISKGGDNEKLFF. DNA for the CDR3: TGTGCCATCAGTAAGGGGGGTGATAATGAAAAACTGTTTTTT. This chain connects TRBV10-3 to TRBJ1-4; possibly TRBD1 for D (6 bases). Germline values: CDR1 ENHRY, CDR2 SYGVKD. The CDR3 is 14 residues long. V lost 5 bases and J 4 bases, leaving 11 bases between the germline ends.